These T cell receptor beta chains were read from a single sample in a study of radiotherapy plus CTLA-4 blockade in lung cancer. TCRdb keeps only in-frame clones here, not all; method: immunoSEQ multiplex PCR. The repertoire has more than 90,000 clones, roughly 86% of them found once; the top ten carry roughly 3.3%. The specimen was peripheral blood, collected from a patient treated with radiotherapy plus ipilimumab. Every receptor here comes from a human donor with non-small cell lung cancer that progressed on radiotherapy plus ipilimumab. Some clones in this sample may be carry-over from other donors' samples. CDR3s include the opening cysteine and the closing phenylalanine or tryptophan. A D gene is named only where the DNA matches it firmly. For some rows the clone size is stated as once, few or many, or as a class when expanded; others skip it.

clone size: few
J gene: TRBJ2-1
D gene: NA
V gene: TRBV5-4
CDR3 protein: CASSLGGTAYNEQFF
CDR3 DNA: TGTGCCAGCAGCTTGGGTGGGACGGCCTACAATGAGCAGTTCTTC

clone size: NA
J gene: TRBJ1-4
D gene: NA
V gene: TRBV9
CDR3 protein: CASSVGAQGWGSNEKLFF
CDR3 DNA: TGTGCCAGCAGCGTAGGGGCCCAGGGCTGGGGTTCTAATGAAAAACTGTTTTTT

clone size: NA
J gene: TRBJ2-2
D gene: TRBD1
V gene: TRBV11-2
CDR3 protein: CASSRPDREYTGELFF
CDR3 DNA: TGTGCCAGCAGCAGACCCGACAGGGAGTACACCGGGGAGCTGTTTTTT

clone size: few
J gene: TRBJ1-5
D gene: NA
V gene: TRBV12-5
CDR3 protein: CASGLVLGGLGNQPQHF
CDR3 DNA: TGTGCTAGTGGTTTGGTACTGGGGGGCTTAGGGAATCAGCCCCAGCATTTT

clone size: NA
J gene: TRBJ2-1
D gene: TRBD2
V gene: TRBV29-1
CDR3 protein: CSAPYSRGGRYYNEQFF
CDR3 DNA: TGCAGCGCTCCCTATTCGCGGGGGGGCAGGTACTACAATGAGCAGTTCTTC

clone size: NA
J gene: TRBJ1-2
D gene: NA
V gene: TRBV6-1
CDR3 protein: CASSETQARNYGYTF
CDR3 DNA: TGTGCCAGCAGTGAAACGCAGGCCCGAAACTATGGCTACACCTTC

clone size: NA
J gene: TRBJ2-7
D gene: NA
V gene: TRBV7-6
CDR3 protein: CASSLAGRYEQYF
CDR3 DNA: TGTGCCAGCAGCTTAGCAGGCCGCTACGAGCAGTACTTC

clone size: NA
J gene: TRBJ1-2
D gene: NA
V gene: TRBV18
CDR3 protein: CASSPSRDIGYGYTF
CDR3 DNA: TGTGCCAGCTCACCGTCTCGGGACATAGGCTATGGCTACACCTTC

clone size: NA
J gene: TRBJ1-4
D gene: TRBD1
V gene: TRBV18
CDR3 protein: CASSRDRTNWATNEKLFF
CDR3 DNA: TGTGCCAGCTCTCGGGACAGGACCAATTGGGCAACTAATGAAAAACTGTTTTTT

clone size: NA
J gene: TRBJ2-7
D gene: TRBD1
V gene: TRBV19
CDR3 protein: CASSLDRGSYEQYF
CDR3 DNA: TGTGCCAGTAGCCTGGACAGGGGGTCATACGAGCAGTACTTC

clone size: NA
J gene: TRBJ1-1
D gene: NA
V gene: TRBV6-1
CDR3 protein: CASSWGTGCTEAFF
CDR3 DNA: TGTGCCAGCAGTTGGGGTACAGGTTGCACTGAAGCTTTCTTT

clone size: NA
J gene: TRBJ1-5
D gene: NA
V gene: TRBV7-9
CDR3 protein: CASSSRGSGNQPQHF
CDR3 DNA: TGTGCCAGCAGCTCTAGGGGGTCGGGCAATCAGCCCCAGCATTTT

clone size: NA
J gene: TRBJ1-1
D gene: NA
V gene: TRBV7-9
CDR3 protein: CASSYIGTPERAFF
CDR3 DNA: TGTGCCAGCAGCTACATCGGGACCCCGGAACGAGCTTTCTTT

clone size: NA
J gene: TRBJ2-5
D gene: NA
V gene: TRBV19
CDR3 protein: CASSIAAGGSETQYF
CDR3 DNA: TGTGCCAGTAGTATAGCTGCAGGGGGGTCAGAGACCCAGTACTTC

clone size: NA
J gene: TRBJ2-7
D gene: NA
V gene: TRBV5-1
CDR3 protein: CASSSVTGEQYF
CDR3 DNA: TGCGCCAGCAGCTCCGTGACCGGCGAGCAGTACTTC

clone size: NA
J gene: TRBJ2-7
D gene: NA
V gene: TRBV5-5
CDR3 protein: CATRGLSSSYEQYF
CDR3 DNA: TGTGCCACCCGGGGACTTTCGAGCTCCTACGAGCAGTACTTC

clone size: NA
J gene: TRBJ2-7
D gene: TRBD1
V gene: TRBV2
CDR3 protein: CASRGDRTLDEQYF
CDR3 DNA: TGTGCCAGCAGGGGGGACAGGACGCTGGACGAGCAGTACTTC

clone size: few
J gene: TRBJ2-7
D gene: NA
V gene: TRBV4-2
CDR3 protein: CASSQGGAGEEQYF
CDR3 DNA: TGTGCCAGCAGCCAAGGGGGGGCCGGGGAAGAGCAGTACTTC

clone size: NA
J gene: TRBJ1-4
D gene: TRBD1
V gene: TRBV4-3
CDR3 protein: CASSQDGDREGEKLFF
CDR3 DNA: TGCGCCAGCAGCCAAGATGGGGACAGGGAGGGTGAAAAACTGTTTTTT

clone size: NA
J gene: TRBJ1-1
D gene: NA
V gene: TRBV14
CDR3 protein: CASTLHKGRGDTEAFF
CDR3 DNA: TGTGCCAGCACCTTACACAAGGGCAGGGGAGACACTGAAGCTTTCTTT

clone size: few
J gene: TRBJ1-6
D gene: TRBD1
V gene: TRBV28
CDR3 protein: CASKRTGLFSYNSPLHF
CDR3 DNA: TGTGCCAGCAAACGGACAGGGTTATTCTCCTATAATTCACCCCTCCACTTT

clone size: NA
J gene: TRBJ1-3
D gene: TRBD1
V gene: TRBV7-3
CDR3 protein: CASSLTSPGRGSDTIYF
CDR3 DNA: TGTGCCAGCAGCTTAACATCCCCGGGCAGGGGGTCGGACACCATATATTTT

clone size: once
J gene: TRBJ2-7
D gene: TRBD1
V gene: TRBV6-1
CDR3 protein: CASSDPGQGYEQYF
CDR3 DNA: TGTGCCAGCAGTGACCCGGGACAGGGCTACGAGCAGTACTTC

clone size: few
J gene: TRBJ1-3
D gene: NA
V gene: TRBV2
CDR3 protein: CASPPSEGDPNTIYF
CDR3 DNA: TGTGCCAGCCCCCCTAGCGAGGGAGATCCAAACACCATATATTTT

clone size: NA
J gene: TRBJ1-5
D gene: NA
V gene: TRBV28
CDR3 protein: CASSLYSGIPPQHF
CDR3 DNA: TGTGCCAGCAGTTTATATAGCGGGATTCCGCCCCAGCATTTT

clone size: NA
J gene: TRBJ2-3
D gene: TRBD1
V gene: TRBV19
CDR3 protein: CASSLGGSRADTQYF
CDR3 DNA: TGTGCCAGTAGCTTAGGGGGCAGCAGGGCAGATACGCAGTATTTT

clone size: few
J gene: TRBJ1-3
D gene: NA
V gene: TRBV5-1
CDR3 protein: CASKRGSEAGNTIYF
CDR3 DNA: TGCGCCAGCAAGCGGGGTTCAGAGGCTGGAAACACCATATATTTT

clone size: NA
J gene: TRBJ2-3
D gene: NA
V gene: TRBV11-1
CDR3 protein: CASGRGQRDTQYF
CDR3 DNA: TGTGCCAGCGGTCGCGGACAGCGAGATACGCAGTATTTT

clone size: NA
J gene: TRBJ2-3
D gene: TRBD1
V gene: TRBV28
CDR3 protein: CASRDWTGLTDTQYF
CDR3 DNA: TGTGCCAGCAGGGATTGGACAGGGCTCACAGATACGCAGTATTTT

clone size: NA
J gene: TRBJ2-6
D gene: NA
V gene: TRBV2
CDR3 protein: CASSDDYSGANVLTF
CDR3 DNA: TGTGCCAGCAGTGACGACTACTCTGGGGCCAACGTCCTGACTTTC

clone size: NA
J gene: TRBJ1-6
D gene: NA
V gene: TRBV30
CDR3 protein: CAWSRGTDQRPLHF
CDR3 DNA: TGTGCCTGGAGCCGGGGGACGGACCAACGTCCCCTCCACTTT